These 10 T cell receptor beta chains were sequenced from one sample in a study of blood T cell repertoires in COVID-19. The repertoire was sequenced with immunoSEQ multiplex PCR; TCRdb's copy has only in-frame clones and lacks some. Here the sample spans over 90,000 clones, more than 70% being singletons. Input material: peripheral blood. The origin of the receptors is a woman of 80 years or more in a cohort sampled during active COVID-19.

The table lists this clone with a count of one. This chain connects TRBV20-1 to TRBJ1-2; unclear D gene. The germline CDR1 and CDR2 sequences are DFQATT and SNEGSKA (reference sequence). V lost 3 bases and J 4 bases, leaving 12 bases between the germline ends. The CDR3 is 13 residues long. CDR3 nucleotides: TGCAGTGCTAGTTTTGGCGGGGTCTATGGCTACACCTTC. Encoded protein: CSASFGGVYGYTF.

The chain links TRBV6-5 to TRBJ2-1, with 8 positions matching TRBD2. Trimming cost V 11 bases and J 4 bases; bases outside gene matches: 7. Germline assignment: CDR1 MNHEY and CDR2 SVGAGI. This CDR3 is 13 amino acids long. CDR3 DNA sequence: TGTGCCTGCGGGACTAGTAGTTACAATGAGCAGTTCTTC. It encodes CACGTSSYNEQFF.

In nucleotides, the CDR3 is TGCGCCAGCAGCTTGTTGACTGACAGTTTGTTCGGAAACACCATATATTTT. Encoded protein: CASSLLTDSLFGNTIYF. The chain joins TRBV5-1 to TRBJ1-3, with D possibly being TRBD1 (5 bases). Per germline, CDR1 SGHRS and CDR2 YFSETQ. The CDR3 is 17 residues long. Trimming shortened V by 1 base and J by 4 bases, and 18 bases separated the two germline ends.

J is TRBJ1-1 and V is TRBV4-2; the match to TRBD1 covers 9 bases. The CDR3 is made up of 15 amino acids. V shed 3 bases and J 3 bases; nucleotides not matched to a gene: 5. Germline CDR1 reads LGHNA; CDR2 reads YNFKEQ. This CDR3 reads CASSHGQGTDTEAFF. For the CDR3, the DNA is TGTGCCAGCAGCCACGGACAGGGGACGGACACTGAAGCTTTCTTT.

The rearrangement joins TRBV2 to TRBJ2-1, with TRBD2 matching 9 bases. Germline loops: CDR1 SNHLY, CDR2 FYNNEI. Losses at the gene ends were 7 bases for V and 4 bases for J; bases not matched to a gene: 5. The CDR3 runs to 14 residues. The CDR3 DNA is TGTGCCAGCACCCTAGCGGGGAGATACAATGAGCAGTTCTTC. Translation gives CASTLAGRYNEQFF.

J is TRBJ1-1 and V is TRBV13; D is undetermined. V lost 7 bases and J lost 6, with 24 bases in between. The length of the CDR3 is 16 residues. The germline gives CDR1 PRHDT, CDR2 FYEKMQ (reference sequence). The CDR3 coding sequence is TGTGCCAGCATAGTATCCCTCCGGGGTATCGCGGCTGAAGCTTTCTTT. As protein: CASIVSLRGIAAEAFF.

This chain uses TRBV18 with TRBJ1-1; the match to TRBD1 covers 7 bases. This CDR3 is 15 amino acids long. J lost 3 bases, V lost 6 bases, and 10 bases had no gene match. Germline V gene data show CDR1 as KGHSH and CDR2 as LQKENI. The CDR3, as DNA: TGTGCCAGCTCCCCTCGGACAGGCGGGGACACTGAAGCTTTCTTT. This gives the protein CASSPRTGGDTEAFF.

The chain joins TRBV18 to TRBJ2-7; 10 nucleotides line up with TRBD2. The CDR3 loop spans 16 amino acids. The germline CDR1 and CDR2 sequences are KGHSH and LQKENI. V lost 6 bases and J lost 3; bases outside the gene matches: 11. CDR3 nucleotides: TGTGCCAGCTCCCCCGTACTAGCGGGGATGGGCTACGAGCAGTACTTC. It is translated as CASSPVLAGMGYEQYF.

The rearrangement links TRBV4-1 to TRBJ1-1; tentative D call: TRBD1 (6 bases). V gave up 0 bases and J gave up 7 bases, with 27 bases separating them. This CDR3 has 19 residues. The V gene's germline CDR1 is MGHRA and CDR2 YSYEKL. The CDR3 protein is CASSQDLESGEGGKGEAFF. Written as DNA, the CDR3 is TGCGCCAGCAGCCAAGATCTGGAATCGGGCGAGGGGGGGAAGGGTGAAGCTTTCTTT.

In its sample, this clone was seen once. This chain uses TRBV4-1 with TRBJ2-1, with 7 bases aligning to TRBD1. The CDR3 sequence is 15 residues long. Germline values: CDR1 MGHRA, CDR2 YSYEKL. V shed 9 bases and J 2 bases; nucleotides not matched to a gene: 10. In DNA, the CDR3 is TGCGCCAGTTCCGACAGGGCGGCGACCTACAATGAGCAGTTCTTC. Encoded protein: CASSDRAATYNEQFF.